The 24 T cell receptor beta chains below were found in one sample sequenced in a study of T cell responses to AZD1222 COVID-19 vaccine. Clones were read by immunoSEQ multiplex PCR, and TCRdb kept only the in-frame ones, dropping some. The sample yields approximately 110,000 clones, around 86% seen once. The material was peripheral blood, obtained on day 0 of AZD1222 vaccination. These receptors all stem from an adult in good health.

The genes are TRBV19 and TRBJ2-1; 15 nucleotides align to TRBD2. The trim removed 4 bases at V and 9 bases at J, leaving 13 bases unmatched. CDR1 LNHDA and CDR2 SQIVND come from the germline V gene (reference sequence). The CDR3 has 18 residues. The CDR3 DNA follows: TGTGCCAGTAGTACCCCCTGGACTAGCGGGAGGGTGTGGGTTGAGCAGTTCTTC. Encoded protein: CASSTPWTSGRVWVEQFF.

The chain carries TRBV19 and TRBJ2-1; TRBD2 aligns across 11 bases. After removal of 3 bases from V and 4 bases from J, the junction contained 5 bases not matched to a gene. The CDR3 has 16 residues. Looked up from germline, CDR1 is LNHDA and CDR2 is SQIVND (reference sequence). CDR3 bases: TGTGCCAGTAGTATGGGGTCTAGCGGGGGGTACAATGAGCAGTTCTTC. Its translation: CASSMGSSGGYNEQFF.

The chain combines TRBV6-1 with TRBJ2-6; possibly TRBD1 for D (6 bases). The ends were cut back, 3 bases at V and 0 bases at J, with 18 bases in the middle. The CDR3 loop spans 19 amino acids. Germline CDR1 and CDR2: MNHNS and SASEGT. The CDR3 loop is CASSDGQPTSRSGANVLTF. The DNA for the CDR3 is TGTGCCAGCAGTGACGGACAGCCCACCTCGCGCTCTGGGGCCAACGTCCTGACTTTC.

V usage is TRBV2 and J usage is TRBJ2-2; 10 nucleotides match TRBD2. Losses at the gene ends were 6 bases for V and 3 bases for J; bases not matched to a gene: 7. Looked up from germline, CDR1 is SNHLY and CDR2 is FYNNEI. There are 16 residues in the CDR3. This chain's CDR3 is CASRRAGGPDTGELFF. The DNA for the CDR3 is TGTGCCAGCAGGAGAGCGGGAGGGCCGGACACCGGGGAGCTGTTTTTT.

This sequence joins TRBV7-2 and TRBJ2-2; possibly TRBD2 for D (5 bases). Trimming stripped 4 bases from V and 1 base from J, with 13 bases between. This CDR3 has 16 amino acids. CDR1 SGHTA and CDR2 FQGNSA come from the germline V gene. The CDR3 region is CASSWARAGNTGELFF. CDR3 nucleotide sequence: TGTGCCAGCAGCTGGGCACGGGCGGGGAACACCGGGGAGCTGTTTTTT.

This clone showed up just a few times. The chain combines TRBV7-2 with TRBJ1-3; the D is unclear. Germline V gives CDR1 SGHTA, CDR2 FQGNSA. The CDR3 sequence is 15 residues long. The ends were cut back, 0 bases at V and 1 base at J, with 7 bases in the middle. This CDR3 is CASSLARTSGNTIYF. CDR3 in DNA: TGTGCCAGCAGCTTAGCGCGGACGTCTGGAAACACCATATATTTT. Full variable domain (outside the CDR3, taken from reference TRBV7-2 and TRBJ1-3): GAGVSQSPSNKVTEKGKDVELRCDPISGHTALYWYRQSLGQGLEFLIYFQGNSAPDKSGLPSDRFSAERTGGSVSTLTIQRTQQEDSAVYLCASSLARTSGNTIYFGEGSWLTVV.

This clone was picked up one time. This specimen includes other DNA sequences encoding the same CDR3. This chain uses TRBV3-1 (or the pseudogene TRBV3-2) with TRBJ2-3; TRBD2 matches 8 bases. Losses at the gene ends were 4 bases for V and 3 bases for J; bases not matched to a gene: 6. CDR1 is LGHDT, CDR2 YNNKEL, per germline (reference sequence). This CDR3 is 15 amino acids long. The CDR3 DNA sequence: TGTGCCAGCAGCCTACGGGGGGGCCTAACAGATACGCAGTATTTT. Translation: CASSLRGGLTDTQYF.

This sequence joins TRBV7-6 and TRBJ2-5; 11 nucleotides agree with TRBD2. The germline CDR1 and CDR2 sequences are SGHVS and FNYEAQ. This CDR3 has 17 amino acids. With V trimmed by 5 bases and J by 5 bases, 13 bases remained unmatched. In DNA form, the CDR3 reads TGTGCCAGCAGCCACCCCTATAGCGGGAGGGCCGGGGAGACCCAGTACTTC. Its protein product is CASSHPYSGRAGETQYF.

This chain uses TRBV6-6 with TRBJ1-3; D perhaps matches TRBD1 (5 bases). The V end was cut by 0 bases, the J end by 2 bases, with 8 bases between. In germline, CDR1 is MNHNY, CDR2 SVGAGI (reference sequence). This CDR3 has 15 residues. The CDR3, as DNA: TGTGCCAGCAGTTACTCCGCAGGGCCTGGAAACACCATATATTTT. This translates into CASSYSAGPGNTIYF.

The chain employs TRBV5-4 and TRBJ1-3; D is unclear. This CDR3 comprises 15 residues. V was shortened by 0 bases and J by 6 bases, with 13 bases between the two germline ends. Germline V gene sequence: CDR1 SGHNT, CDR2 YYREEE (reference sequence). CDR3 DNA: TGTGCCAGCAGCTTGGCCGGAGCTGGCCAAAACACCATATATTTT. Amino acid sequence: CASSLAGAGQNTIYF.

V gene TRBV28 combines with J gene TRBJ1-1, with D possibly being TRBD1 (6 bases). The CDR3 sequence is 15 residues long. Germline loops: CDR1 MDHEN, CDR2 SYDVKM. V dropped 3 bases and J dropped 2 bases, with 13 bases sitting between them. The CDR3 DNA reads TGTGCCAGCAGTTTGGGGGGGCGCGTCAACACTGAAGCTTTCTTT. Translating it yields CASSLGGRVNTEAFF. The variable domain in full, with the rest retrieved from reference TRBV28 and TRBJ1-1, is DVKVTQSSRYLVKRTGEKVFLECVQDMDHENMFWYRQDPGLGLRLIYFSYDVKMKEKGDIPEGYSVSREKKERFSLILESASTNQTSMYLCASSLGGRVNTEAFFGQGTRLTVV.

J is TRBJ1-5 and V is TRBV7-2; 9 bases match TRBD1. The CDR3 loop spans 14 amino acids. Germline V lookup: CDR1 SGHTA, CDR2 FQGNSA. With 5 bases clipped from V and 5 bases from J, the junction kept 4 bases outside the gene matches. DNA of the CDR3: TGTGCCAGCAGCCAACGGACAGGGGATCAGCCCCAGCATTTT. This encodes CASSQRTGDQPQHF.

The sample holds one count of this clone. The chain links TRBV4-1 to TRBJ2-4, with a weak D call TRBD2 (5 bases). The CDR3 extends over 17 amino acids. Germline V gene lookup returns CDR1 MGHRA and CDR2 YSYEKL. The V gene lost 7 bases and the J gene lost 2 bases, with 21 bases spanning the gap. The CDR3, as DNA: TGCGCCAGCACCCTGCCTGGCGGGTTACTTTCCAAAAACATTCAGTACTTC. Translating it yields CASTLPGGLLSKNIQYF.

The rearrangement links TRBV28 to TRBJ1-3, with 8 bases matching TRBD1. Germline loops: CDR1 MDHEN, CDR2 SYDVKM. This CDR3 region has 15 residues. V gave up 4 bases and J gave up 7 bases; unmatched junction bases: 9. The CDR3 DNA is TGTGCCAGCAGTTGGACAGGGCCCTTAGGGAACACCATATATTTT. Residues: CASSWTGPLGNTIYF.

This chain connects TRBV7-2 to TRBJ2-1; D remains ambiguous. Germline V gives CDR1 SGHTA, CDR2 FQGNSA. Trimming removed 5 bases at V and 9 bases at J, with 11 bases between. The CDR3 has 12 amino acids. In DNA form, the CDR3 reads TGTGCCAGCAGCCCACCCGGCGGTGAGCAGTTCTTC. This codes for CASSPPGGEQFF.

The genes are TRBV30 and TRBJ2-7; D unresolved. CDR1 and CDR2 (germline): GTSNPN, SVGIG (reference sequence). The CDR3 is made up of 16 amino acids. The V gene lost 3 bases and the J gene lost 4 bases, with 22 bases spanning the gap. CDR3 loop: CAWSPLSGGPRYEQYF. DNA for the CDR3: TGTGCCTGGAGCCCCCTAAGTGGTGGTCCCCGGTACGAGCAGTACTTC.

The rearrangement links TRBV4-3 to TRBJ2-1; D possibly corresponds to TRBD1 (6 bases). V shed 2 bases and J shed 4 bases, with 18 bases lying between them. CDR1 is LGHNA and CDR2 is YSLEER in the germline V gene. This CDR3 comprises 17 residues. The CDR3 nucleotides read TGCGCCAGCAGCCAACCTCATAGGGGGTCCCTATACAATGAGCAGTTCTTC. This codes for CASSQPHRGSLYNEQFF.

The chain combines TRBV30 with TRBJ2-1; TRBD2 agrees at 13 bases. The CDR3 is made up of 12 amino acids. Losses at the gene ends were 8 bases for V and 10 bases for J; bases not matched to a gene: 5. Germline lookup yields CDR1 GTSNPN and CDR2 SVGIG (reference sequence). CDR3 in DNA: TGTGCCAGCGGACTAGCGGGGGAGGAGCAGTTCTTC. As protein: CASGLAGEEQFF.

The chain recombines TRBV3-1 (or the pseudogene TRBV3-2) with TRBJ1-6, with 9 bases aligning to TRBD1. V gave up 4 bases and J gave up 7 bases; unmatched junction bases: 2. This CDR3 spans 14 amino acids. Germline CDR1 reads LGHDT; CDR2 reads YNNKEL (reference sequence). In nucleotides, the CDR3 is TGTGCCAGCAGCCCGACAGGGGGGAATTCACCCCTCCACTTT. This gives the protein CASSPTGGNSPLHF.

The chain combines TRBV11-2 with TRBJ2-3; possibly TRBD2 for D (6 bases). This CDR3 spans 14 amino acids. Germline CDR1 SGHAT, CDR2 FQNNGV. V gave up 5 bases and J gave up 0 bases, with 9 bases separating them. DNA of the CDR3: TGTGCCAGCAGCATGGACTATAGCACAGATACGCAGTATTTT. Translating it yields CASSMDYSTDTQYF.

This CDR3 reads CASSLGGQGFYEQYF. Written as DNA, the CDR3 is TGTGCCAGCAGCTTAGGGGGACAGGGCTTCTACGAGCAGTACTTC. This chain joins TRBV5-6 and TRBJ2-7; TRBD1 matches 9 bases. The CDR3 has 15 amino acids. Germline values: CDR1 SGHDT, CDR2 YYEEEE. After removal of 2 bases from V and 3 bases from J, the junction contained 6 bases not matched to a gene.

The gene calls are TRBV19 and TRBJ1-2, with D unresolved. Trimming pared 10 bases from V and 7 bases from J, leaving 22 bases between. The CDR3 runs to 14 residues. Germline CDR1 and CDR2: LNHDA and SQIVND (reference sequence). The CDR3 DNA follows: TGTGCCATACGGACCGGGCCCCCGGAAGGTGGCTACACCTTC. It yields the protein CAIRTGPPEGGYTF.

This chain connects TRBV4-3 to TRBJ2-2; 7 positions agree with TRBD2. Trimming cost V 0 bases and J 3 bases; bases outside gene matches: 4. The CDR3 has 16 amino acids. Per the germline V gene, CDR1 is LGHNA and CDR2 is YSLEER. Here the CDR3 reads CASSQDFGGDTGELFF. The DNA for the CDR3 is TGCGCCAGCAGCCAAGATTTTGGGGGGGACACCGGGGAGCTGTTTTTT.

This chain joins TRBV11-2 and TRBJ2-1; TRBD2 matches 10 bases. This CDR3 is built from 17 residues. Trimming took 4 bases from V and 0 from J; bases not matched to a gene: 6. Per germline, CDR1 SGHAT and CDR2 FQNNGV. Here the CDR3 reads CASSSNLAGGSYNEQFF. CDR3 DNA: TGTGCCAGCAGCTCGAACTTAGCGGGGGGCTCCTACAATGAGCAGTTCTTC.